This T cell receptor (beta chain) was profiled in a study of cytomegalovirus exposure and HLA in healthy donors. Study outcomes and limitations: DRB1 had the most TCR associations and HLA-C the fewest, a later analysis found, with rates varying by HLA locus. A later analysis found most CMV-associated TCR beta chains apparently HLA-restricted.

At least ten counts were recorded for this clone. No antigen is known for it. The CDR3 sequence is 14 residues long. V shed 2 bases and J shed 5 bases, with 10 bases lying between them. Germline V gene sequence: CDR1 SNHLY, CDR2 FYNNEI. The study ran its PCR with 60 Vbeta and 13 Jbeta primers. TCRdb's copy holds only in-frame clones and misses some; the assay was immunoSEQ multiplex PCR. The table has about 93,000 clones, around 81% seen once. Donors counted as nominally healthy when sampled, yet unrecorded immune exposures were likely. The chain recombines TRBV2 with TRBJ1-5, with a possible D match to TRBD1 (6 bases). Sequenced input: PBMCs. This receptor was obtained from a man between 25 and 39 years old in good health and CMV-seronegative. The CDR3 reads CASSENRDDQPQHF. The DNA for the CDR3 is TGTGCCAGCAGTGAAAACAGGGATGATCAGCCCCAGCATTTT.